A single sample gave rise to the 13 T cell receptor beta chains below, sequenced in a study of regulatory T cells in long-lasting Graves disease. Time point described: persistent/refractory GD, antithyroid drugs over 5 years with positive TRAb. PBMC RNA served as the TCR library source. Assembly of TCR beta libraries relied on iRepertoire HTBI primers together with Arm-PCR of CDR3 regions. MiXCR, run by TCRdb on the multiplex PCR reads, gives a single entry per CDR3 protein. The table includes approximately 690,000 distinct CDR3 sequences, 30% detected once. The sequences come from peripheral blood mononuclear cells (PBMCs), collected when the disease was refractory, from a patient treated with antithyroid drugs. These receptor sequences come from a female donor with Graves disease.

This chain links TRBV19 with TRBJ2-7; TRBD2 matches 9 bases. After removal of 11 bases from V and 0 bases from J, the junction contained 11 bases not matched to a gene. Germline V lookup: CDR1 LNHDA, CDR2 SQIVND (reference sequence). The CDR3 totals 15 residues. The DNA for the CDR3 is TGTGCCTCCCAGCGGGCGGGAGGGCCCTCCTACGAGCAGTACTTC. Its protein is CASQRAGGPSYEQYF.

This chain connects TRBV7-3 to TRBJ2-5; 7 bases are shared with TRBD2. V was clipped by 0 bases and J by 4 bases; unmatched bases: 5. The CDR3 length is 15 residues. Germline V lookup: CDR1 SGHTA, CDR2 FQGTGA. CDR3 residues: CASSLTAAGVETQYF. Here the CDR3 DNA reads TGTGCCAGCAGCTTAACGGCGGCGGGAGTAGAGACCCAGTACTTC.

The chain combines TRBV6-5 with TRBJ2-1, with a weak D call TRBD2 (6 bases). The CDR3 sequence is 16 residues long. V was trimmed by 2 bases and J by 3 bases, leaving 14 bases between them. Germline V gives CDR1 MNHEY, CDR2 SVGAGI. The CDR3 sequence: CASSYAASVYYNEQFF. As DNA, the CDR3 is TGTGCCAGCAGTTACGCGGCTAGCGTTTACTACAATGAGCAGTTCTTC.

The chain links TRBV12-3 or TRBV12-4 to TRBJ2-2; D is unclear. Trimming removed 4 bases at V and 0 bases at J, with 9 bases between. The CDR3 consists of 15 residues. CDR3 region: CASSYQVANTGELFF. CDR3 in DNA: TGTGCCAGCAGTTATCAAGTCGCGAACACCGGGGAGCTGTTTTTT.

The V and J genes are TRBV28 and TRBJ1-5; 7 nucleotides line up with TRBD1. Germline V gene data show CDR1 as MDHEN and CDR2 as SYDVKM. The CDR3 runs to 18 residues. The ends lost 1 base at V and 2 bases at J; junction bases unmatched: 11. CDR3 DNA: TGTGCCAGCAGTTTATCCCCCGACAGGGTAGAAGGCAATCAGCCCCAGCATTTT. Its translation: CASSLSPDRVEGNQPQHF.

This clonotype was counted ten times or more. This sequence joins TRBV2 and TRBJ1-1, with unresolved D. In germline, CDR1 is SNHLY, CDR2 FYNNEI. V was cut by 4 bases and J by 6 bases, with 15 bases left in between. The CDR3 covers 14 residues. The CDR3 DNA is TGTGCCAGCAGTGTTTTAGGGAATCGGGCTGAAGCTTTCTTT. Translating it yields CASSVLGNRAEAFF. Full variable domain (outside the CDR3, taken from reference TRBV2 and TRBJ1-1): EPEVTQTPSHQVTQMGQEVILRCVPISNHLYFYWYRQILGQKVEFLVSFYNNEISEKSEIFDDQFSVERPDGSNFTLKIRSTKLEDSAMYFCASSVLGNRAEAFFGQGTRLTVV.

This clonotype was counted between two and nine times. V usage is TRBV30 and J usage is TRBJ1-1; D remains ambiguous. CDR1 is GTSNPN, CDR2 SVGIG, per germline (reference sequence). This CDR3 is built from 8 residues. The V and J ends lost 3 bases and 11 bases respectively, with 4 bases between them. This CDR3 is CAWSDAFF. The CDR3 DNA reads TGTGCCTGGAGCGACGCTTTCTTT.

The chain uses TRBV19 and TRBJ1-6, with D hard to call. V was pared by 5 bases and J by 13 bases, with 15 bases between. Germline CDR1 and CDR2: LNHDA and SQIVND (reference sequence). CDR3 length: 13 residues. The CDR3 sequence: CASSLRPARPLHF. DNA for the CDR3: TGTGCCAGTAGTCTCCGCCCGGCTCGGCCCCTCCACTTT.

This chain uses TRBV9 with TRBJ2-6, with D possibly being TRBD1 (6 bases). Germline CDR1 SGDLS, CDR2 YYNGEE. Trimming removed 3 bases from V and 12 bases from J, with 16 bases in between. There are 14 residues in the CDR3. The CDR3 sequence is CASSAPTGPAVLTF. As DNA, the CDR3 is TGTGCCAGCAGCGCCCCGACAGGCCCCGCCGTCCTGACTTTC.

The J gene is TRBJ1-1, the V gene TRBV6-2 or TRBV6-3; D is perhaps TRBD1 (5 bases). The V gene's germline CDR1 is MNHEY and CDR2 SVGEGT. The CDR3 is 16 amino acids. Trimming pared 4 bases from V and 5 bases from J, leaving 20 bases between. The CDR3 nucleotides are TGTGCCAGCAGTTTCCCCGTGACGGGCCAGGGAACTGAAGCTTTCTTT. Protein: CASSFPVTGQGTEAFF.

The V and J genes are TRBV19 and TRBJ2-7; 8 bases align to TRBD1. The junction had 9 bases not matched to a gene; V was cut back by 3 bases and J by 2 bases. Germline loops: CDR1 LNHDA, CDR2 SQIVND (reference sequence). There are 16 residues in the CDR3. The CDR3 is CASSIRQGIPPYEQYF. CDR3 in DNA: TGTGCCAGTAGTATCCGACAGGGGATCCCGCCCTACGAGCAGTACTTC.

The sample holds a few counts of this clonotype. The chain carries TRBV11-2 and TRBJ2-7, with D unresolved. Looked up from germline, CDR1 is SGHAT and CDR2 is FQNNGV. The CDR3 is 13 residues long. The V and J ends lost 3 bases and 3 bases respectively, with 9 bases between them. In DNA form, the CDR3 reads TGTGCCAGCAGCTTCGGTGCCGACTACGAGCAGTACTTC. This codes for CASSFGADYEQYF.

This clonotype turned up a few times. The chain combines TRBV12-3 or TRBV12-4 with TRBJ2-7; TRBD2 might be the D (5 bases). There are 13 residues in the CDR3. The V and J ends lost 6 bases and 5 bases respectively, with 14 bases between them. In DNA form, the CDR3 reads TGTGCCAGCAGACTTCCGGGGAGCCACGAGCAGTACTTC. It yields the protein CASRLPGSHEQYF.